Below are 5 T cell receptor beta chains sequenced from a single sample in a study of vaccination effects on CD4 cells after COVID-19. The antigens of these receptors remain unknown. It was after approximately 10 days of culture that CD4+ T cells were isolated. The participants, recipients of two vaccine doses, got either BNT162b2 or mRNA-1273. Generated by immunoSEQ multiplex PCR, the TCRdb table keeps only in-frame clones and is missing some. The sample lists approximately 70,000 clones, around 67% occurring once. The sample in question was CD4+ T cells from PBMCs cultured without peptide, obtained after COVID-19 vaccination. These receptors originate from a human donor who received a COVID-19 vaccine.

This clone was detected a few times. The rearrangement joins TRBV28 to TRBJ1-6; TRBD1 agrees at 7 bases. Germline V CDR1 and CDR2: MDHEN, SYDVKM. This CDR3 region has 14 residues. V gave up 6 bases and J gave up 9 bases; unmatched junction bases: 8. This CDR3 is CASSPDRVSSPLHF. In DNA, the CDR3 is TGTGCCAGCAGCCCCGACAGGGTCAGTTCACCCCTCCACTTT.

The chain employs TRBV30 and TRBJ1-1, with D maybe TRBD1 (6 bases). Per the germline V gene, CDR1 is GTSNPN and CDR2 is SVGIG (reference sequence). V lost 2 bases to trimming and J lost 4 bases, with 14 bases between them. The CDR3 has 14 residues. CDR3 DNA sequence: TGTGCCTGGAGTTCCCAGGGGCGATTCACTGAAGCTTTCTTT. This encodes CAWSSQGRFTEAFF.

J is TRBJ1-6 and V is TRBV2; D is unclear. The V and J ends lost 5 bases and 7 bases respectively, with 15 bases between them. The V gene's germline CDR1 is SNHLY and CDR2 FYNNEI. CDR3 length: 15 amino acids. The CDR3 region has the DNA TGTGCCAGCAGTACCTTTGAGGGTTTCAATTCACCCCTCCACTTT. Its translation: CASSTFEGFNSPLHF.

This chain connects TRBV19 to TRBJ1-1; D perhaps matches TRBD1 (5 bases). V shed 4 bases and J shed 4 bases, with 13 bases lying between them. The CDR3 extends over 14 amino acids. Germline V gene data show CDR1 as LNHDA and CDR2 as SQIVND (reference sequence). As DNA, the CDR3 is TGTGCCAGTAGTAAACAGGAGGGGCGCACTGAAGCTTTCTTT. Amino acids: CASSKQEGRTEAFF.

The chain couples TRBV5-6 to TRBJ2-4; the D is unclear. Germline loops: CDR1 SGHDT, CDR2 YYEEEE. This CDR3 has 16 residues. V shed 0 bases and J shed 0 bases, with 10 bases lying between them. In DNA form, the CDR3 reads TGTGCCAGCAGCTTGGGTCCTCCTTTAGCCAAAAACATTCAGTACTTC. It translates to CASSLGPPLAKNIQYF.